These 32 T cell receptor beta chains came from one sample sequenced in a study of Ad26.COV2.S vaccination and SARS-CoV-2 variants. The treatment was: around 19 received Ad26.COV2.S at low or high dose, single or two shots; about 5 received placebo; per-sample allocation not given. Sampling happened 63 days after the first vaccine or placebo injection. The protocol was immunoSEQ multiplex PCR, while the TCRdb copy is restricted to in-frame clones and leaves out a portion. The data show about 410,000 clones, with 80% to 95% seen just once and around 1.7% held by the top ten. The sample was peripheral blood, taken in a trial of Ad26.COV2.S vaccine versus placebo. Every receptor here comes from a person between 18 and 60 years old who received the Ad26.COV2.S COVID-19 vaccine or a placebo.

This clone was counted once. The chain has TRBV7-2 and TRBJ2-7; D unclear. CDR3 size: 14 residues. V was shortened by 1 base and J by 2 bases, with 9 bases between the two germline ends. Germline CDR1 reads SGHTA; CDR2 reads FQGNSA. The CDR3 spells CASSLVDGTYEQYF. Written as DNA, the CDR3 is TGTGCCAGCAGCTTAGTGGACGGTACCTACGAGCAGTACTTC.

The chain joins TRBV11-3 to TRBJ2-7, with TRBD1 matching over 7 bases. CDR3 length: 13 amino acids. Germline V lookup: CDR1 SGHNT, CDR2 YENEEA. The V and J ends lost 2 bases and 11 bases, in that order; junction bases with no gene match: 9. The CDR3 coding sequence is TGTGCCAGCAGCTTAAACCCACAGGGGCAGAAGTACTTC. It yields the protein CASSLNPQGQKYF.

The gene calls are TRBV19 and TRBJ1-2; D perhaps matches TRBD1 (5 bases). This CDR3 contains 16 residues. Germline CDR1 reads LNHDA; CDR2 reads SQIVND (reference sequence). The germline V and J ends were trimmed by 6 bases and 4 bases, with 21 bases remaining between them. The CDR3 nucleotides are TGTGCCAGTAGGGGCCCTAACGGGACTGACATCTATGGCTACACCTTC. It is translated as CASRGPNGTDIYGYTF.

The V call is TRBV6-4, the J call TRBJ2-7; no clear D. Germline CDR1 reads MRHNA; CDR2 reads SNTAGT. This CDR3 is built from 10 residues. V was clipped by 7 bases and J by 7 bases, with 8 bases between them. CDR3 bases: TGTGCCAGCATTTCATGGGAGCAGTACTTC. It encodes CASISWEQYF.

The chain links TRBV11-2 to TRBJ2-7; 10 bases match TRBD2. Germline loops: CDR1 SGHAT, CDR2 FQNNGV. J gave up 6 bases and V 7 bases, and 9 bases lay outside the gene matches. The CDR3 runs 14 residues. The CDR3 nucleotides read TGTGCCAGCAACAAATTAGCGGGGGGCTCCGAGCAGTACTTC. Translating gives CASNKLAGGSEQYF. Variable domain in full (rest from reference TRBV11-2 and TRBJ2-7): EAGVAQSPRYKIIEKRQSVAFWCNPISGHATLYWYQQILGQGPKLLIQFQNNGVVDDSQLPKDRFSAERLKGVDSTLKIQPAKLEDSAVYLCASNKLAGGSEQYFGPGTRLTVT.

This clone was picked up one time. V is TRBV19 and J is TRBJ2-7; 8 positions agree with TRBD2. Germline assignment: CDR1 LNHDA and CDR2 SQIVND (reference sequence). The CDR3 consists of 12 residues. After removal of 5 bases from V and 6 bases from J, the junction contained 3 bases not matched to a gene. Here the CDR3 reads CASSRGGGEQYF. CDR3 DNA: TGTGCCAGTAGTCGGGGGGGAGGCGAGCAGTACTTC.

V is TRBV25-1 and J is TRBJ1-1; TRBD1 matches 8 bases. CDR1 and CDR2 from the germline V gene are MGHDK and SYGVNS. This CDR3 is built from 14 residues. Trimming took 7 bases from V and 4 from J; bases not matched to a gene: 8. CDR3 nucleotides: TGTGCCAGCACCGCGGACAGGGTATTCACTGAAGCTTTCTTT. This codes for CASTADRVFTEAFF.

The V gene is TRBV5-4, the J gene TRBJ2-7, with D unresolved. Germline assignment: CDR1 SGHNT and CDR2 YYREEE (reference sequence). The CDR3 is made up of 14 amino acids. The V end lost 2 bases, the J end lost 1 base, and 10 bases lay between the germline ends. As DNA, the CDR3 is TGTGCCAGCAGCTTTGGATTTGGGTCCTACGAGCAGTACTTC. Translation: CASSFGFGSYEQYF.

This chain joins TRBV30 and TRBJ1-4; maybe TRBD1 (6 bases). Deletions cut 5 bases from V and 3 bases from J, with 7 bases between. The CDR3 loop spans 12 amino acids. Germline CDR1 GTSNPN, CDR2 SVGIG (reference sequence). The CDR3 region has the DNA TGTGCCTGGGGACAGTCTAATGAAAAACTGTTTTTT. It yields the protein CAWGQSNEKLFF.

Here the CDR3 reads CASSYVLGDGDIYGYTF. Here the CDR3 DNA reads TGTGCCAGCAGTTACGTACTCGGTGACGGGGACATCTATGGCTACACCTTC. The rearrangement joins TRBV6-2 or TRBV6-3 to TRBJ1-2, with TRBD1 as a possible D gene (6 bases). Trimming took off 2 bases at V and 4 bases at J, with 20 bases between the two ends. The CDR3 covers 17 residues. CDR1 is MNHEY and CDR2 is SVGEGT in the germline V gene.

The V call is TRBV3-1 (or the pseudogene TRBV3-2), the J call TRBJ1-2; D unresolved. This CDR3 comprises 14 residues. Germline CDR1 reads LGHDT; CDR2 reads YNNKEL (reference sequence). Deletions cut 0 bases from V and 2 bases from J, with 7 bases between. CDR3 in amino acids: CASSQEEGNYGYTF. The CDR3 DNA follows: TGTGCCAGCAGCCAAGAAGAAGGGAACTATGGCTACACCTTC.

The V gene is TRBV4-3, the J gene TRBJ2-7, with 9 bases matching TRBD1. V shed 4 bases, J shed 6 bases, and the junction held 10 bases outside the gene matches. Germline CDR1 reads LGHNA; CDR2 reads YSLEER. The CDR3 is 15 residues long. The CDR3 DNA follows: TGCGCCAGCAGCCTTGGGGGACAGGGTATCGGCGAGCAGTACTTC. Translation gives CASSLGGQGIGEQYF.

V and J are TRBV6-4 and TRBJ2-5, with 10 bases fitting TRBD2. Losses at the gene ends were 2 bases for V and 5 bases for J; bases not matched to a gene: 5. Germline CDR1 and CDR2: MRHNA and SNTAGT. The CDR3 contains 15 residues. The CDR3 here is CASSDEAGGRETQYF. The CDR3 DNA sequence: TGTGCCAGCAGTGACGAAGCGGGGGGGCGGGAGACCCAGTACTTC.

The chain links TRBV6-5 to TRBJ2-7; D may be TRBD2 (5 bases). CDR1 MNHEY and CDR2 SVGAGI come from the germline V gene. Deletions cut 0 bases from V and 2 bases from J, with 11 bases between. The CDR3 spans 15 residues. The CDR3 region has the DNA TGTGCCAGCAGTTACTCGATGTGGGGAGCCTACGAGCAGTACTTC. It is translated as CASSYSMWGAYEQYF.

J is TRBJ1-1 and V is TRBV29-1; D perhaps matches TRBD1 (6 bases). The CDR3 contains 13 residues. V dropped 7 bases and J dropped 1 base, with 13 bases sitting between them. Germline lookup yields CDR1 SQVTM and CDR2 ANQGSEA. CDR3 sequence reads: CSGEAGENTEAFF. The CDR3 bases are TGCAGCGGCGAGGCAGGGGAGAACACTGAAGCTTTCTTT.

This chain joins TRBV28 and TRBJ2-7; 7 nucleotides agree with TRBD1. This CDR3 is 14 amino acids long. Germline CDR1 is MDHEN and CDR2 is SYDVKM. Trimming at V came to 6 bases and at J to 4 bases, leaving 9 bases not matched to a gene. CDR3 DNA: TGTGCCAGCAGGGACCGGGACAGAGAATACGAGCAGTACTTC. Translating it yields CASRDRDREYEQYF.

The chain couples TRBV5-5 to TRBJ1-1; possibly TRBD1 for D (6 bases). The germline V gene encodes CDR1 SGHKS and CDR2 YYEKEE (reference sequence). There are 17 residues in the CDR3. V lost 4 bases, J lost 0 bases, and 19 bases lay in between. The DNA for the CDR3 is TGTGCCAGCAGCATGGGGCCAGGGGAAGGGATGAACACTGAAGCTTTCTTT. As protein: CASSMGPGEGMNTEAFF.

The chain recombines TRBV6-5 with TRBJ2-1, with D possibly TRBD1 on 6 matching bases. This CDR3 spans 13 amino acids. CDR1 is MNHEY and CDR2 is SVGAGI in the germline V gene. Deletions cut 5 bases from V and 4 bases from J, with 9 bases between. CDR3 DNA: TGTGCCAGCAGTAGACAGGAGTACAATGAGCAGTTCTTC. This codes for CASSRQEYNEQFF.

The V and J genes are TRBV27 and TRBJ1-1, with 7 bases that match TRBD1. The CDR3 has 13 residues. Per germline, CDR1 MNHEY and CDR2 SMNVEV (reference sequence). J gave up 12 bases and V 2 bases, and 9 bases lay outside the gene matches. CDR3 nucleotides: TGTGCCAGCAGTTTAGGAGGGCAGGGGGTAACTTTCTTT. It translates to CASSLGGQGVTFF.

The chain uses TRBV6-4 and TRBJ2-7, with a possible D match to TRBD2 (6 bases). The CDR3 loop spans 18 amino acids. Germline V gene data show CDR1 as MRHNA and CDR2 as SNTAGT. V lost 6 bases and J 3 bases, leaving 27 bases between the germline ends. The CDR3 loop is CASRRESVRGETDYEQYF. CDR3 DNA: TGTGCCAGCAGGCGCGAGTCGGTCCGCGGGGAGACGGACTACGAGCAGTACTTC.

V is TRBV30 and J is TRBJ2-5; D uncertain. CDR3 length: 13 residues. CDR1 and CDR2 from the germline V gene are GTSNPN and SVGIG (reference sequence). Deletions cut 3 bases from V and 1 base from J, with 9 bases between. DNA for the CDR3: TGTGCCTGGAGGCGACTCTTCCAAGAGACCCAGTACTTC. This translates into CAWRRLFQETQYF.

The CDR3 sequence is CAISHKTDRAWTEAFF. For the CDR3, the DNA is TGTGCCATCAGCCACAAAACCGACAGGGCTTGGACTGAAGCTTTCTTT. V gene TRBV10-3 combines with J gene TRBJ1-1; TRBD1 matches 7 bases. Per the germline V gene, CDR1 is ENHRY and CDR2 is SYGVKD. This CDR3 is 16 amino acids long. Trimming at V came to 6 bases and at J to 5 bases, leaving 15 bases not matched to a gene.

The chain is built from TRBV9 and TRBJ1-2; D gene ambiguous. The CDR3 covers 11 residues. Germline CDR1 is SGDLS and CDR2 is YYNGEE. V shed 5 bases and J shed 6 bases, with 8 bases lying between them. The CDR3 loop reads CASSAGHGYTF. The CDR3 bases are TGTGCCAGCAGTGCAGGTCATGGCTACACCTTC. Full variable domain (outside the CDR3, taken from reference TRBV9 and TRBJ1-2): DSGVTQTPKHLITATGQRVTLRCSPRSGDLSVYWYQQSLDQGLQFLIQYYNGEERAKGNILERFSAQQFPDLHSELNLSSLELGDSALYFCASSAGHGYTFGSGTRLTVV.

The chain couples TRBV5-4 to TRBJ2-1; D possibly corresponds to TRBD1 (8 bases). This CDR3 is built from 17 residues. Germline assignment: CDR1 SGHNT and CDR2 YYREEE (reference sequence). V shed 4 bases and J shed 6 bases, with 23 bases lying between them. The CDR3 sequence: CASSIHPQGGFSNEQFF. The CDR3 nucleotides read TGTGCCAGCAGCATACACCCACAGGGGGGGTTCTCCAATGAGCAGTTCTTC. The full variable domain, rest sourced from reference TRBV5-4 and TRBJ2-1, is ETGVTQSPTHLIKTRGQQVTLRCSSQSGHNTVSWYQQALGQGPQFIFQYYREEENGRGNFPPRFSGLQFPNYSSELNVNALELDDSALYLCASSIHPQGGFSNEQFFGPGTRLTVL.

The gene calls are TRBV21-1 and TRBJ1-1. TRBV21-1 is listed as a pseudogene. CDR3 length: 20 amino acids. The CDR3 is CASSAIWQAGDGYVNTEAFF. Written as DNA, the CDR3 is TGTGCCAGCAGCGCCATATGGCAGGCGGGGGACGGGTACGTGAACACTGAAGCTTTCTTT.

This sequence joins TRBV6-2 or TRBV6-3 and TRBJ1-2, with 8 positions matching TRBD1. From germline, CDR1 is MNHEY and CDR2 SVGEGT. J gave up 0 bases and V 6 bases, and 9 bases lay outside the gene matches. The CDR3 covers 16 residues. The CDR3: CASSRPGQAANYGYTF. The CDR3 region has the DNA TGTGCCAGCAGCCGACCGGGACAGGCCGCTAACTATGGCTACACCTTC.

V and J are TRBV28 and TRBJ2-7; D remains ambiguous. Looked up from germline, CDR1 is MDHEN and CDR2 is SYDVKM. Trimming took off 5 bases at V and 2 bases at J, with 10 bases between the two ends. The CDR3 runs to 13 residues. DNA for the CDR3: TGTGCCAGCAGTGCGGCGTCCCCCTACGAGCAGTACTTC. Protein: CASSAASPYEQYF.

The chain links TRBV28 to TRBJ1-2, with unresolved D. The CDR3 loop spans 13 amino acids. Trimming removed 2 bases from V and 1 base from J, with 5 bases in between. Germline CDR1 MDHEN, CDR2 SYDVKM. The CDR3 sequence is CASSLQVNYGYTF. The CDR3 DNA sequence: TGTGCCAGCAGTTTACAGGTTAACTATGGCTACACCTTC.

The chain combines TRBV28 with TRBJ1-2; tentatively, D is TRBD1 (5 bases). Germline V gene sequence: CDR1 MDHEN, CDR2 SYDVKM. This CDR3 spans 14 amino acids. V lost 4 bases and J lost 1, with 10 bases in between. The CDR3 DNA reads as TGTGCCAGCAGTTCCCGGGGGGTTAACTATGGCTACACCTTC. Protein product: CASSSRGVNYGYTF.

The gene calls are TRBV7-9 and TRBJ2-3; 9 nucleotides agree with TRBD1. The J segment lost 2 bases and the V segment lost 5 bases, leaving 8 bases of the junction unmatched. The V gene's germline CDR1 is SEHNR and CDR2 FQNEAQ (reference sequence). This CDR3 region has 16 residues. The CDR3 coding sequence is TGTGCCAGCAGCCACCAGGACAGGGGAGACACAGATACGCAGTATTTT. Protein sequence: CASSHQDRGDTDTQYF. Based on the CDR3 plus reference TRBV7-9 and TRBJ2-3, the full variable domain is DTGVSQNPRHKITKRGQNVTFRCDPISEHNRLYWYRQTLGQGPEFLTYFQNEAQLEKSRLLSDRFSAERPKGSFSTLEIQRTEQGDSAMYLCASSHQDRGDTDTQYFGPGTRLTVL.

The rearrangement uses TRBV18 and TRBJ2-1, with no clear D. Germline V CDR1 and CDR2: KGHSH, LQKENI. CDR3 length: 14 amino acids. V gave up 3 bases and J gave up 7 bases, with 13 bases separating them. The CDR3 sequence is CASSPPGDLNEQFF. The CDR3 bases are TGTGCCAGCTCACCGCCTGGGGATCTGAATGAGCAGTTCTTC.

This rearrangement joins TRBV13 to TRBJ1-1; TRBD1 matches at 7 bases. Germline CDR1 and CDR2: PRHDT and FYEKMQ (reference sequence). Trimming removed 1 base from V and 1 base from J; junction bases left unmatched: 15. The CDR3 length is 19 residues. The CDR3 spells CASSLDIRVQGIRNTEAFF. The CDR3 DNA follows: TGTGCCAGCAGCTTAGATATCCGTGTACAGGGGATTCGGAACACTGAAGCTTTCTTT.